The T cell receptor beta chain under discussion was sequenced for a study of T cell clonotyping in hematopoietic cell transplantation. Study observations and caveats: Pathologically expanded recipient clonotypes increased progressively from day 30 to day 180 as diversity fell. Broader posttransplant TCR repertoire diversity was predicted by graft donor and pretransplant recipient Inverse Simpson Index values.

Time point described: recipient sample about 28 days before transplant, after cytoreduction. Comment on this clone: No antigen is known for it.

The repertoire was sequenced with immunoSEQ multiplex PCR; TCRdb's copy has only in-frame clones and lacks some. The repertoire consists of some 16,000 clones, with around 93% occurring once and the leading ten covering under 2%. Here the sequenced sample was peripheral blood mononuclear cells, taken before stem cell transplant. The source is a man between 18 and 35 years old with biphenotypic leukemia. Some clones in this sample may be carry-over from other donors' samples.

CDR3 nucleotide sequence: TGTGCCAGCAGCCAAGGGACAGGGAGAGACTATGGCTACACCTTC. Residues: CASSQGTGRDYGYTF. The chain employs TRBV14 and TRBJ1-2; 8 bases map to TRBD1. The germline V gene has CDR1 SGHDN and CDR2 FVKESK. The CDR3 is made up of 15 amino acids. J lost 3 bases, V lost 1 base, and 4 bases had no gene match.